This TCR beta chain was observed in a study of somatic mutations in cytotoxic T cells in rheumatoid arthritis. Study-level information: Patient blood (about 30 ml EDTA) was collected right after diagnosis, preceding any treatment. General study points: Rheumatoid arthritis patients, but not healthy controls, exhibited increasing CD8+ clonality with age.

The CDR3 is 14 residues long. V lost 5 bases, J lost 8 bases, and 8 bases stayed unmatched. Germline V gene lookup returns CDR1 SNHLY and CDR2 FYNNEI. Comments on this clone: Its antigen is undetermined.

CD4+ cells and CD8+ cells were each obtained through positive magnetic bead selection, and their purity was assessed by flow cytometry. Assay used: immunoSEQ multiplex PCR; TCRdb lists only in-frame clones, some missing. The sample has more than 12,000 clones; around 70% are singletons. The V and J genes are TRBV2 and TRBJ2-1, with 8 bases that match TRBD2. The sequenced sample was CD8+ T cells sorted from blood. This TCR came from an adult with rheumatoid arthritis. CDR3 amino acids: CASSFSSGLDEQFF. DNA of the CDR3: TGTGCCAGCAGTTTCTCTAGCGGGTTAGATGAGCAGTTCTTC.